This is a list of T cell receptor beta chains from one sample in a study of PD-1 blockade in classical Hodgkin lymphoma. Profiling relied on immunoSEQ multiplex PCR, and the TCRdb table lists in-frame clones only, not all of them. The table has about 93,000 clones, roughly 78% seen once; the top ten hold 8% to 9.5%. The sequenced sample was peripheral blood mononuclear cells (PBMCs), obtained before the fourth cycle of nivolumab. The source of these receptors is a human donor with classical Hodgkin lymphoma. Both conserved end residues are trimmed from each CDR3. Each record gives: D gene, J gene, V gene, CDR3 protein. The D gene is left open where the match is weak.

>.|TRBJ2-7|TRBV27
ASSLRGGVDEQY
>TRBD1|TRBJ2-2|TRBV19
ASSRQGAPGFTGELF
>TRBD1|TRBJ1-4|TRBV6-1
ASSAGQGEPTNEKLF
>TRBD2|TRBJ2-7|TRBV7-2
ASSFAIGLAGFYEQY
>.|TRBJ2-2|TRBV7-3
ASSLNQVSGELF
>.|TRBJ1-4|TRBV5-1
ASSFEPANEKLF
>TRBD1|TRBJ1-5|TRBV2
ASSPGQVSNQPQH
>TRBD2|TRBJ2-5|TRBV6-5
ASRKGLAVETQY
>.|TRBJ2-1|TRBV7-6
ASSSITVFGVVEQF
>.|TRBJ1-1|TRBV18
ASSPPTSPTEAF
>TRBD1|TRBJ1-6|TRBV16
ASSQYRGNSPLH
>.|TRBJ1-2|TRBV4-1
ASSQPTSNYGYT
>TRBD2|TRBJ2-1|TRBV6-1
ASSTSGGWQF
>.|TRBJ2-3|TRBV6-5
ASSFGGPRTDTQY
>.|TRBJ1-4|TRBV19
ASSIRGTGGEKLF
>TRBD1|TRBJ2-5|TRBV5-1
ASSLRTGTQETQY
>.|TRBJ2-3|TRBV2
ASSEEGADTQY
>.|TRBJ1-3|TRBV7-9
ASSSGTGNTIY
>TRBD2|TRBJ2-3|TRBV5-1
ASSLSTSGGTDTQY
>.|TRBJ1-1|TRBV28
ASSSPRQPLNTEAF
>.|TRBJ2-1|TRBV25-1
ASSEFGRGASNEQF
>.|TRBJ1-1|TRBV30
AWSVQGNTEAF
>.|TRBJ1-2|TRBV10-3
AISEFSGQTNYGYT
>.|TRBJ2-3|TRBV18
ASPPGRSTDTQY
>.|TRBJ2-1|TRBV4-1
ASSQGTGYSYNEQF
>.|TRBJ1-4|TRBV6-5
ASSYNSGSYNEKLF
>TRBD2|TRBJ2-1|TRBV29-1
SVSPAGADEQF
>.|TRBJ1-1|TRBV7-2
ASSQTGWVAF
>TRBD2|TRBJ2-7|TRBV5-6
ASRARTTSRYEQY
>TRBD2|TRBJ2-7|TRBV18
ASSVPGLAVYEQY
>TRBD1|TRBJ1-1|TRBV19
ASMGSGGLVPAF
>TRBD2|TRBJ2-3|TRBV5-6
ASSPGGVDTQY
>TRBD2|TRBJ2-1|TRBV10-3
AIQASGGPYNEQF
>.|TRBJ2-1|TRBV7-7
ASSLRDTSSYNEQF
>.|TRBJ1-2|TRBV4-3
ASSQGGYSSYGYT
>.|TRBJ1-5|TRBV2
ASSVAGFGNQPQH
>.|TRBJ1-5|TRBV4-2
ASSQIRDQPQH
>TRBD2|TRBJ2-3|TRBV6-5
ASSYGAGDSDTQY
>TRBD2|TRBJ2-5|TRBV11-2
ASSRLRGPSGFQETQY
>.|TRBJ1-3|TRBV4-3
ASSQDTGNTIY
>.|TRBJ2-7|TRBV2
ASGTEVSYEQY
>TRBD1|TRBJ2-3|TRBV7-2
ASSQERGTGFEDTQY
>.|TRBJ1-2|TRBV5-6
ASSLVGGTTSYGYT
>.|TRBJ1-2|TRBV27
ASSSRTNYGYT
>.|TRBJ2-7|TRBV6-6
ASSSGVSYEQY
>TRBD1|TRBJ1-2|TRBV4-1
ASSYGQGAGGYT
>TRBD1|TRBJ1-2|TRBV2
ASSRQGSYGYT
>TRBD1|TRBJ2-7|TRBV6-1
ASSEFGQGYEQY
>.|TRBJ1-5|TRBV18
ASSPQGLSNQPQH
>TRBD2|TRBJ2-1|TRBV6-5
ASSRQRGGNEQF